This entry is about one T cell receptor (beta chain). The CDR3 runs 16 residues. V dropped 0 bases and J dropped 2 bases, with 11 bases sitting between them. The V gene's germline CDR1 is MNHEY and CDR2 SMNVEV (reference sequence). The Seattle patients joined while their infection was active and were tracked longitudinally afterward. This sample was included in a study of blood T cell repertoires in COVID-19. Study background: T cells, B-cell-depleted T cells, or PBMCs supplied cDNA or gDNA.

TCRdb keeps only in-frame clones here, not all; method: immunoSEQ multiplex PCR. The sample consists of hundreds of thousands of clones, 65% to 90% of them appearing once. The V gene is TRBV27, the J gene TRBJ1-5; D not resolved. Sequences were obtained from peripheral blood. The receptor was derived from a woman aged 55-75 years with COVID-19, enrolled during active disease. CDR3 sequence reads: CASSLSYGIGNQPQHF. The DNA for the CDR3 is TGTGCCAGCAGTTTATCGTACGGGATAGGCAATCAGCCCCAGCATTTT.